The 7 T cell receptor beta chains presented below share a single source sample, sequenced in a study of OX40 agonist ivuxolimab in advanced cancers. Clones were sequenced by immunoSEQ multiplex PCR, and TCRdb holds only the in-frame ones, with some missing. Seen here are roughly 40,000 clones, more than 80% observed once, and the top ten hold less than 20%. The specimen was CD4+ or CD8+ T cells sorted from blood, collected in a trial of the OX40 agonist ivuxolimab. The receptors originated from an adult with an advanced solid tumor such as melanoma, head and neck, liver or kidney cancer.

The genes are TRBV19 and TRBJ1-5, with D uncertain. CDR1 LNHDA and CDR2 SQIVND come from the germline V gene (reference sequence). The CDR3 sequence is 15 residues long. V was cut by 4 bases and J by 0 bases, with 10 bases left in between. The DNA for the CDR3 is TGTGCCAGTAGTAGGGCGTGGGGTAGCAATCAGCCCCAGCATTTT. Amino acid sequence: CASSRAWGSNQPQHF.

The chain recombines TRBV2 with TRBJ1-2; D is possibly TRBD1 (6 bases). V dropped 7 bases and J dropped 4 bases, with 10 bases sitting between them. Germline V gene lookup returns CDR1 SNHLY and CDR2 FYNNEI. The CDR3 is made up of 12 amino acids. The CDR3 DNA is TGTGCCAGCATGACGACAGGCTATGGCTACACCTTC. Its translation: CASMTTGYGYTF.

The V call is TRBV27, the J call TRBJ2-5, with no clear D. Looked up from germline, CDR1 is MNHEY and CDR2 is SMNVEV (reference sequence). V shed 2 bases and J shed 3 bases, with 7 bases lying between them. The CDR3 totals 13 residues. For the CDR3, the DNA is TGTGCCAGCAGTTTAGACTCTGAAGAGACCCAGTACTTC. As protein: CASSLDSEETQYF.

This clone was recorded once. V gene TRBV2 combines with J gene TRBJ1-1, with no clear D. Trimming cost V 6 bases and J 4 bases, with 12 bases left between them. Germline assignment: CDR1 SNHLY and CDR2 FYNNEI. The CDR3 loop spans 13 amino acids. CDR3 DNA sequence: TGTGCCAGCAGAGTAGGGTTGAGCACTGAAGCTTTCTTT. Amino acids: CASRVGLSTEAFF.

The chain combines TRBV28 with TRBJ2-7; D is unclear. Germline CDR1 MDHEN, CDR2 SYDVKM. The V end was cut by 3 bases, the J end by 2 bases, with 5 bases between. The CDR3 covers 12 residues. CDR3 amino acids: CASSFGPYEQYF. CDR3 in DNA: TGTGCCAGCAGTTTCGGCCCCTACGAGCAGTACTTC.

The chain is built from TRBV29-1 and TRBJ2-7; 7 bases are a match to TRBD1. Unmatched junction bases numbered 2, after V lost 6 bases and J lost 3 bases. Germline V gene sequence: CDR1 SQVTM, CDR2 ANQGSEA. The CDR3 sequence is 11 residues long. In DNA form, the CDR3 reads TGCAGCGTCAACAGGGGCTACGAGCAGTACTTC. It specifies CSVNRGYEQYF.

This clone showed up just once. The chain employs TRBV7-9 and TRBJ2-1; weak D call: TRBD2 (6 bases). Trimming took off 5 bases at V and 0 bases at J, with 14 bases between the two ends. The CDR3 runs to 16 residues. Germline-derived CDR1 and CDR2 are SEHNR and FQNEAQ (reference sequence). CDR3 protein: CASSLLAFPSYNEQFF. The CDR3, as DNA: TGTGCCAGCAGCCTACTAGCCTTCCCCTCCTACAATGAGCAGTTCTTC.